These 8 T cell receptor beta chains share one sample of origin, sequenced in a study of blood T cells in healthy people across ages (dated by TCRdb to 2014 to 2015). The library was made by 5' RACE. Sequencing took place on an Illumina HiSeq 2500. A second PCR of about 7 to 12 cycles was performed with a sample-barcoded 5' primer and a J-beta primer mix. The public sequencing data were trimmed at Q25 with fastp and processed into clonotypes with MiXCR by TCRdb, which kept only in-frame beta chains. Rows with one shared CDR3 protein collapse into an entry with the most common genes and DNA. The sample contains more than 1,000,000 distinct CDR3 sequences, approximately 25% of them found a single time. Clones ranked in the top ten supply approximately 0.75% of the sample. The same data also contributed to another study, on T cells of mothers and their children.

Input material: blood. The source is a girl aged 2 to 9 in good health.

CDR3: CASSLAPDGRYKEQFF. The CDR3 nucleotides are TGTGCCAGCAGCTTAGCGCCAGACGGACGGTATAAGGAGCAGTTCTTC. This chain uses TRBV7-9 with TRBJ2-1; D gene unclear. This CDR3 region has 16 residues. V lost 0 bases, J lost 10 bases, and 19 bases lay in between. CDR1 and CDR2 from the germline V gene are SEHNR and FQNEAQ (reference sequence).

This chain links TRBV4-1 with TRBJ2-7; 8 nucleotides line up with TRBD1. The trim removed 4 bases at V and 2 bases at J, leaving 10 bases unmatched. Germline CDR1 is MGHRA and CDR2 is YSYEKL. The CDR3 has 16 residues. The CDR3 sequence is CASSLLRGPQTYEQYF. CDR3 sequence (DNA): TGCGCCAGCAGCCTTCTCAGGGGGCCTCAGACCTACGAGCAGTACTTC.

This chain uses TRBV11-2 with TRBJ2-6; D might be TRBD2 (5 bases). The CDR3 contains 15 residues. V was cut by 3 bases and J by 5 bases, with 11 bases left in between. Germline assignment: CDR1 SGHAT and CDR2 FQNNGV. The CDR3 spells CASSFGGPWANVLTF. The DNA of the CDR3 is TGTGCCAGCAGCTTTGGAGGCCCATGGGCCAACGTCCTGACTTTC.

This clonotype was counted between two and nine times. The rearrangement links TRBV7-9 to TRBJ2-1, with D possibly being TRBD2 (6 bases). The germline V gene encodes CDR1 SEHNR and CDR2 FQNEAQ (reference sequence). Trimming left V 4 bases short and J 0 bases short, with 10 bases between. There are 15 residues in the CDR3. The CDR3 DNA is TGTGCCAGCAGCTCTAGCGAGCCCTCCTACAATGAGCAGTTCTTC. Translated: CASSSSEPSYNEQFF.

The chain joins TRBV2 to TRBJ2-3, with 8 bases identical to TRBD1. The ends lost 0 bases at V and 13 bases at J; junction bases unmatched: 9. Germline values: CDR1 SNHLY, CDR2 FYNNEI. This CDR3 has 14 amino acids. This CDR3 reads CASSEALQGQGEYF. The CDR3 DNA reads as TGTGCCAGCAGTGAAGCGCTTCAAGGACAGGGAGAGTATTTT.

The CDR3 DNA reads TGCAGTGCGGGGGGCACCGGGGGGTACGAGCAGTACTTC. Encoded protein: CSAGGTGGYEQYF. The J gene is TRBJ2-7, the V gene TRBV20-1; tentative D call: TRBD2 (7 bases). The CDR3 is 13 residues long. Trimming shortened V by 6 bases and J by 4 bases, and 16 bases separated the two germline ends. Germline V lookup: CDR1 DFQATT, CDR2 SNEGSKA (reference sequence).

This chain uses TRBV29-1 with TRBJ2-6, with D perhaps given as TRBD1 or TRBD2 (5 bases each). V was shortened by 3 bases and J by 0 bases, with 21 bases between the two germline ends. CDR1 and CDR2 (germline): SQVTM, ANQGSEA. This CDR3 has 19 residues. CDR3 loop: CSVESWDGQSLSGANVLTF. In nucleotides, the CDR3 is TGCAGCGTTGAGAGTTGGGACGGCCAAAGCCTCTCTGGGGCCAACGTCCTGACTTTC.

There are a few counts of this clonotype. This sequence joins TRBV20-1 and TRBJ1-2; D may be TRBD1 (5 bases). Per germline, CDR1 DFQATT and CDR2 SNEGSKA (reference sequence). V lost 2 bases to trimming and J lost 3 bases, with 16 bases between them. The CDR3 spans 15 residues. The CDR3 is CSARNDRFKHYGYTF. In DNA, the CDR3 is TGCAGTGCTAGAAATGACAGATTTAAACACTATGGCTACACCTTC.